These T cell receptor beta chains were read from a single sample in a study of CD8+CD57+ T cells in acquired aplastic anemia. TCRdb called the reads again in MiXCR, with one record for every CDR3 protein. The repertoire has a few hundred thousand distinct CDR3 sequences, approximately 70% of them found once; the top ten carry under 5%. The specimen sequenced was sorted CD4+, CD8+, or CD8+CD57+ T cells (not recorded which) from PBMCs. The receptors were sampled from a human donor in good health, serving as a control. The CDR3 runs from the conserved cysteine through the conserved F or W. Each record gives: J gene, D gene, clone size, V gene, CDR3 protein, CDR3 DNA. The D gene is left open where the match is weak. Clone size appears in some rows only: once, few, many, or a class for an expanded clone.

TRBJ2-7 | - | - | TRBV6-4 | CASTVRRGAYEQYF | TGTGCCAGCACTGTACGGCGGGGAGCCTACGAGCAGTACTTC
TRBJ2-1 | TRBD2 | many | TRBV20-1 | CSARGGGYNEQFF | TGCAGTGCTAGAGGGGGGGGCTACAATGAGCAGTTCTTC
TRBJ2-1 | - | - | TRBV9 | CASSGHDLLSYDEQFF | TGTGCCAGCAGCGGGCACGATCTACTCAGCTACGATGAGCAGTTCTTC
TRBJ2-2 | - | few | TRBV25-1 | CASSGLEGDTGELFF | TGTGCCAGCAGTGGATTGGAGGGAGACACCGGGGAGCTGTTTTTT
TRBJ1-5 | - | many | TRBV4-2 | CASSQEAGGGSNQPQHF | TGTGCCAGCAGCCAAGAAGCGGGCGGAGGGAGCAATCAGCCCCAGCATTTT
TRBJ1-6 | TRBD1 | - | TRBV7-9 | CASSAQGGRTRLNF | TGTGCCAGCAGCGCGCAGGGGGGGCGGACACGCCTTAATTTT
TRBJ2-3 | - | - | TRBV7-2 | CASGQERVDTQYF | TGCGCCAGCGGCCAAGAGAGGGTAGATACGCAGTATTTT
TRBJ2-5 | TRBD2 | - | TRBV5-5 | CASSLEGLAGTTQYF | TGTGCCAGCAGCTTAGAGGGTCTAGCGGGGACGACCCAGTACTTC
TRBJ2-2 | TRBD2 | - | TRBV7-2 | CASSSPGGDQPQHFF | TGTGCCAGCAGCTCCCCGGGGGGGGATCAGCCCCAGCATTTTTTT
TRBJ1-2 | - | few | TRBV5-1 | CASSLSGHGNYTF | TGTGCCAGCAGCTTGAGCGGGCACGGGAACTACACCTTC
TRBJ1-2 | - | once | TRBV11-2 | CASSLGRTYGYTF | TGTGCCAGCAGCTTAGGAAGGACGTATGGCTACACCTTC
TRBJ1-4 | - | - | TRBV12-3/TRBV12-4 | CASTPGAGKLFF | TGTGCCAGCACGCCGGGGGCAGGAAAACTGTTTTTT
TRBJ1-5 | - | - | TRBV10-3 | CAIRGTNQPQHF | TGTGCCATCAGAGGAACTAATCAGCCCCAGCATTTT
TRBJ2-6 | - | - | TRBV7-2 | CASSLGGYEQNFRTF | TGTGCCAGCAGCTTAGGCGGATACGAGCAGAACTTCCGGACTTTC
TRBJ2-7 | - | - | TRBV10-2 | CASIVEVSYTEAFF | TGCGCCAGCATTGTCGAAGTGAGCTACACTGAGGCTTTCTTC
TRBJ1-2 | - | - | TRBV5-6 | CASSFRPDGYTF | TGTGCCAGCAGCTTTCGGCCAGATGGCTACACCTTC
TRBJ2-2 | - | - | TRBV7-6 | CASSVAPGLKQDVLFF | TGTGCCAGCAGCGTAGCTCCAGGGTTGAAGCAGGACGTCCTGTTTTTT
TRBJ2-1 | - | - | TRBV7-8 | CASLDFLTDNEQFF | TGTGCCAGCTTGGACTTCCTAACGGACAATGAGCAGTTCTTC
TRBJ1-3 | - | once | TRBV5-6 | CASSLVPSRNTIYF | TGTGCCAGCAGCTTAGTTCCCTCTCGAAACACCATATATTTT
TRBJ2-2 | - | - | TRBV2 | CASSDRRSTGELFF | TGTGCCAGCAGTGACAGGCGTAGCACCGGGGAGCTGTTTTTT
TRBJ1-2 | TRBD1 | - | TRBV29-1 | CSAYRDSSLQPNYGYTF | TGCAGCGCCTACCGGGACAGCAGTTTGCAGCCCAACTATGGCTACACCTTC
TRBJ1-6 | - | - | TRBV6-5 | CASSYSQGRVSPLHF | TGTGCCAGCAGTTACTCTCAGGGCCGGGTTTCACCCCTCCACTTT
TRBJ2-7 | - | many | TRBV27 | CASSRQRTYEQYF | TGTGCCAGCAGTAGACAGCGAACCTACGAGCAGTACTTC
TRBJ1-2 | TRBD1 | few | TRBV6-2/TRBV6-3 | CASSYWDRTRNYGYTF | TGTGCCAGCAGTTATTGGGACAGGACTCGGAACTATGGCTACACCTTC
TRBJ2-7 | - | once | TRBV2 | CASSAGGFEQYF | TGTGCCAGCAGTGCGGGGGGCTTCGAGCAGTACTTC
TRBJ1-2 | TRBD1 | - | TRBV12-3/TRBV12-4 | CASSLDRAGYGYTF | TGTGCCAGCAGTTTGGACAGGGCCGGCTATGGCTACACCTTC
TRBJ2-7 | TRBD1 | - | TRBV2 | CASTGTGTDEQYF | TGTGCCAGCACCGGGACAGGGACCGACGAGCAGTACTTC
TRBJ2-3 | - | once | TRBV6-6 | CASSLEDTQYF | TGTGCTAGCAGCTTGGAAGATACGCAGTATTTT
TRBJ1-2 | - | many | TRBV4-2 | CASSRERGGYGYTF | TGTGCCAGCAGCCGAGAGCGTGGAGGCTATGGCTACACCTTC
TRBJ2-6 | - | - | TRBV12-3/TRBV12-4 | CASSAWTSRSGANVLTF | TGTGCCAGCAGTGCCTGGACATCCCGCTCTGGGGCCAACGTCCTGACTTTC
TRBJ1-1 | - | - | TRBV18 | CASSPGTLGDSEAFF | TGTGCCAGCTCACCCGGGACCTTAGGAGACTCTGAAGCTTTCTTT
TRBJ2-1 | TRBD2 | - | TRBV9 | CASSVSGLVYQLF | TGTGCCAGCAGCGTATCGGGACTAGTCTACCAGTTGTTC
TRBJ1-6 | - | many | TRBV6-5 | CASSYLGASGGAGNSPLHF | TGTGCCAGCAGTTACCTCGGTGCCTCGGGGGGCGCGGGTAATTCACCCCTCCACTTT
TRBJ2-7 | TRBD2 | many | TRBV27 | CASSFSSGGPWEQYF | TGTGCCAGCAGTTTCTCTAGCGGGGGCCCTTGGGAGCAGTACTTC
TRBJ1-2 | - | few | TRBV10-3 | CAISEHGQGSNYGYTF | TGTGCCATCAGTGAGCACGGGCAGGGCTCTAACTATGGCTACACCTTC
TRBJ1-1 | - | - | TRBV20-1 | CSARVYGGEEAFF | TGCAGTGCCAGAGTTTACGGGGGTGAAGAAGCTTTCTTT
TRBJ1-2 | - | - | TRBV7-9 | CASSFDSGNYGYTF | TGTGCCAGCAGCTTTGACTCTGGAAACTATGGCTACACCTTC
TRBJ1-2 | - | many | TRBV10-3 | CAISDEGYTF | TGTGCCATCAGTGATGAGGGCTACACCTTC
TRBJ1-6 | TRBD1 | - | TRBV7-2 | CASSKMPGQEITPLHF | TGTGCCAGCAGTAAAATGCCCGGACAGGAGATTACTCCCCTCCACTTT
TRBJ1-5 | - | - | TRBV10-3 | CAIRGLLPGTGNQPQHF | TGTGCCATCAGGGGTTTACTGCCAGGGACCGGCAATCAGCCCCAGCATTTT
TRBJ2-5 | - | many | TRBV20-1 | CSASLREWQETQYF | TGCAGTGCTAGCTTGCGCGAATGGCAAGAGACCCAGTACTTC
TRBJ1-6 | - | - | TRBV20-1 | CSASWRGNTDNSPLHF | TGCAGTGCTAGTTGGCGGGGTAACACCGATAATTCACCCCTCCACTTT
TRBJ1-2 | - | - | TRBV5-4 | CASSSGDWNGYTF | TGTGCCAGCAGCTCAGGGGATTGGAATGGCTACACCTTC
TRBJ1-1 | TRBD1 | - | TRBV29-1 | CTGQGVTEAFF | TGCACGGGACAGGGAGTAACTGAAGCTTTCTTT
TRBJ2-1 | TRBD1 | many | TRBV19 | CASSKRSQGRNNEQFF | TGTGCCAGTTCTAAAAGGTCACAGGGGCGAAACAATGAGCAGTTCTTC
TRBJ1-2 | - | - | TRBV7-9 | CASSLGLDNEGFSF | TGTGCCAGCAGTCTAGGACTAGACAATGAGGGGTTCTCCTTC
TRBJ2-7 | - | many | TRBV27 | CASRSGGARFHEQYF | TGTGCCAGCAGGTCAGGTGGGGCAAGATTCCACGAGCAGTACTTC
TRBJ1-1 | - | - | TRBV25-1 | CASSATFGGASEAFF | TGTGCCAGCAGTGCAACATTTGGGGGCGCGTCTGAAGCTTTCTTT
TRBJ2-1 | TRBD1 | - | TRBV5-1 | CASSPDRGLDNEQFF | TGTGCCAGCAGCCCCGACAGGGGACTGGACAATGAGCAGTTCTTC
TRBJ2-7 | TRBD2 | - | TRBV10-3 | CAISESRLLAGGYEQYF | TGTGCCATCAGTGAGTCGCGATTACTAGCGGGGGGCTACGAGCAGTACTTC
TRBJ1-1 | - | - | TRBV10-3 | CAISDLAAASAEALF | TGTGCCATCAGTGATCTGGCAGCAGCAAGCGCTGAAGCTCTCTTT
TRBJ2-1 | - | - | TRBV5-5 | CASSLPPNTGGRVEQFF | TGTGCCAGCAGCCTACCCCCTAATACCGGGGGCCGAGTTGAGCAGTTCTTC
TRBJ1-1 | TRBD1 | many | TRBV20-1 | CSAADRETEAFF | TGCAGTGCTGCAGACAGGGAGACTGAAGCTTTCTTT
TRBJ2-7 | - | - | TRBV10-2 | CASSPGRGTHYEQYF | TGTGCCAGCAGCCCCGGTCGGGGAACCCACTACGAGCAGTACTTC
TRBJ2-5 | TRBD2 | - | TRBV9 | CASRLGLAGGQETQYF | TGCGCCAGCCGCCTCGGACTAGCGGGGGGTCAAGAGACCCAGTACTTC
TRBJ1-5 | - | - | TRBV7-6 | CASSLGSGGPYEQHF | TGTGCCAGCAGCTTAGGTAGCGGGGGGCCCTACGAGCAGCATTTT
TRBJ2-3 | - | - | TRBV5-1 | CASSMTRMDTQYF | TGCGCCAGCAGCATGACAAGAATGGACACGCAGTATTTT
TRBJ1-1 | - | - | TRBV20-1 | CSATITGYNEAFF | TGCAGTGCTACAATCACAGGATACAATGAAGCTTTCTTT